One sample yielded the 23 T cell receptor beta chains listed below, sequenced in a study of blood T cell repertoires in COVID-19 (dated by TCRdb to the early 2020s). The receptor library was made with the immunoSEQ multiplex PCR assay. TCRdb limited this immuneACCESS table to in-frame rearrangements with V and J called. A share of clones is missing; checked studies link under half to unresolved V genes, and the rest is unexplained. The sample table lists roughly 180,000 clones, 86% of them with a count of one. About 8.6% of the sample belongs to the ten largest clones. Sequencing used PBMCs or T cells enriched from blood (not recorded which). The receptors were gathered from a woman in her twenties or thirties who had recovered from COVID-19.

The rearrangement uses TRBV27 and TRBJ2-4; perhaps TRBD2 as D (6 bases). Per germline, CDR1 MNHEY and CDR2 SMNVEV (reference sequence). This CDR3 contains 16 residues. V lost 7 bases and J lost 1, with 17 bases in between. The CDR3 region is CASTSLEGRAKNIQYF. The CDR3 region has the DNA TGTGCCAGCACCTCCTTGGAGGGCCGTGCCAAAAACATTCAGTACTTC.

V gene TRBV6-5 combines with J gene TRBJ2-1; D remains unclear. V shed 0 bases and J shed 2 bases, with 11 bases lying between them. Germline CDR1 and CDR2: MNHEY and SVGAGI. This CDR3 contains 16 residues. CDR3 nucleotide sequence: TGTGCCAGCAGTTACTCGTGGAGTAGAGCCTACAATGAGCAGTTCTTC. This codes for CASSYSWSRAYNEQFF.

This clone was seen a handful of times. The rearrangement uses TRBV28 and TRBJ1-6; no definite D call. Germline-derived CDR1 and CDR2 are MDHEN and SYDVKM. The V gene lost 5 bases and the J gene lost 13 bases, with 12 bases spanning the gap. The CDR3 loop spans 12 amino acids. The CDR3 here is CASSPQGGPLHF. Here the CDR3 DNA reads TGTGCCAGCAGTCCGCAAGGAGGGCCCCTCCACTTT.

This chain connects TRBV5-4 to TRBJ2-5; unclear D gene. Germline-derived CDR1 and CDR2 are SGHNT and YYREEE (reference sequence). This CDR3 is built from 13 residues. The germline V and J ends were trimmed by 0 bases and 3 bases, with 6 bases remaining between them. The CDR3 DNA reads as TGTGCCAGCAGCTTGGGGCTAGAAGAGACCCAGTACTTC. The encoded protein is CASSLGLEETQYF.

The V call is TRBV27, the J call TRBJ1-2, with a tentative D call TRBD1 (6 bases). Germline CDR1 MNHEY, CDR2 SMNVEV (reference sequence). V lost 6 bases, J lost 5 bases, and 22 bases lay in between. The CDR3 is 16 residues long. Here the CDR3 reads CASRMTGPQPLYGYTF. CDR3 nucleotides: TGTGCCAGCAGAATGACAGGACCTCAGCCCCTGTATGGCTACACCTTC.

V and J are TRBV6-6 and TRBJ2-1; 11 positions match TRBD2. Trimming removed 4 bases from V and 5 bases from J; junction bases left unmatched: 4. This CDR3 is 15 amino acids long. Germline loops: CDR1 MNHNY, CDR2 SVGAGI (reference sequence). The CDR3: CASSSPGLADNEQFF. CDR3 nucleotides: TGTGCCAGCAGTTCGCCGGGACTAGCGGACAATGAGCAGTTCTTC.

This clone was detected once. The rearrangement links TRBV12-3 or TRBV12-4 to TRBJ2-7; D perhaps matches TRBD2 (6 bases). Between the trimmed V and J ends, which lost 3 bases and 3 bases, there was a span of 9 bases. The CDR3 totals 13 residues. The CDR3 DNA sequence: TGTGCCAGCAGTTTGGACTACATCTACGAGCAGTACTTC. Amino acid sequence: CASSLDYIYEQYF.

The chain uses TRBV9 and TRBJ2-2; TRBD1 matches 11 bases. Germline loops: CDR1 SGDLS, CDR2 YYNGEE. The V segment lost 3 bases and the J segment 8 bases; nucleotides outside the gene matches: 9. The CDR3 loop spans 16 amino acids. In DNA form, the CDR3 reads TGTGCCAGCAGCGCCGGACAGGGGGCTGGGGTGGGGGAGCTGTTTTTT. Translation: CASSAGQGAGVGELFF.

The CDR3 protein is CSVGHSDTEAFF. CDR3 DNA sequence: TGCAGCGTTGGGCATTCAGACACTGAAGCTTTCTTT. The rearrangement links TRBV29-1 to TRBJ1-1; D unclear. Trimming cost V 4 bases and J 3 bases, with 9 bases left between them. CDR1 and CDR2 (germline): SQVTM, ANQGSEA. The CDR3 is 12 amino acids. Variable domain in full (rest from reference TRBV29-1 and TRBJ1-1): SAVISQKPSRDICQRGTSLTIQCQVDSQVTMMFWYRQQPGQSLTLIATANQGSEATYESGFVIDKFPISRPNLTFSTLTVSNMSPEDSSIYLCSVGHSDTEAFFGQGTRLTVV.

The chain couples TRBV5-4 to TRBJ2-7; 10 bases fit TRBD2. Germline loops: CDR1 SGHNT, CDR2 YYREEE (reference sequence). After removal of 4 bases from V and 1 base from J, the junction contained 11 bases not matched to a gene. The CDR3 has 17 amino acids. The CDR3 region is CASSPATEGLASYEQYF. The CDR3, as DNA: TGTGCCAGCAGCCCCGCCACCGAGGGACTAGCGTCCTACGAGCAGTACTTC. The variable domain in full, with the rest retrieved from reference TRBV5-4 and TRBJ2-7, is ETGVTQSPTHLIKTRGQQVTLRCSSQSGHNTVSWYQQALGQGPQFIFQYYREEENGRGNFPPRFSGLQFPNYSSELNVNALELDDSALYLCASSPATEGLASYEQYFGPGTRLTVT.

The rearrangement joins TRBV6-5 to TRBJ2-7; 8 nucleotides match TRBD2. The germline V gene encodes CDR1 MNHEY and CDR2 SVGAGI. V shed 4 bases and J 2 bases; nucleotides not matched to a gene: 7. The length of the CDR3 is 15 residues. In DNA form, the CDR3 reads TGTGCCAGCAGTTCCTATAGCGGGGCTGCCTACGAGCAGTACTTC. This sequence encodes CASSSYSGAAYEQYF.

V and J are TRBV7-9 and TRBJ2-3, with a weak D call TRBD2 (5 bases). Between the trimmed V and J ends, which lost 0 bases and 3 bases, there was a span of 22 bases. This CDR3 is built from 19 residues. Per germline, CDR1 SEHNR and CDR2 FQNEAQ (reference sequence). The CDR3: CASSLAAHLGGVRTDTQYF. CDR3 bases: TGTGCCAGCAGCTTAGCCGCCCATTTAGGAGGAGTGAGGACAGATACGCAGTATTTT.

V and J are TRBV5-1 and TRBJ1-1; 9 bases map to TRBD1. This CDR3 is 13 amino acids long. The ends lost 5 bases at V and 10 bases at J; junction bases unmatched: 9. Germline loops: CDR1 SGHRS, CDR2 YFSETQ. The CDR3 DNA reads TGCGCCAGCAGAACTCGACAGGGGGAAGGAGCTTTCTTT. Encoded protein: CASRTRQGEGAFF. Using reference TRBV5-1 and TRBJ1-1 for the parts outside the CDR3, the full variable domain is KAGVTQTPRYLIKTRGQQVTLSCSPISGHRSVSWYQQTPGQGLQFLFEYFSETQRNKGNFPGRFSGRQFSNSRSEMNVSTLELGDSALYLCASRTRQGEGAFFGQGTRLTVV.

The rearrangement joins TRBV6-5 to TRBJ2-3; 12 nucleotides agree with TRBD1. Losses at the gene ends were 5 bases for V and 6 bases for J; bases not matched to a gene: 6. This CDR3 has 15 amino acids. The germline gives CDR1 MNHEY, CDR2 SVGAGI. CDR3 nucleotide sequence: TGTGCCAGCAGTCCCGGGACAGGGGGCCCCGATACGCAGTATTTT. This codes for CASSPGTGGPDTQYF.

The chain links TRBV29-1 to TRBJ1-1; 9 nucleotides agree with TRBD1. The germline V gene encodes CDR1 SQVTM and CDR2 ANQGSEA. Trimming removed 3 bases from V and 6 bases from J; junction bases left unmatched: 8. The CDR3 consists of 14 residues. Here the CDR3 reads CSVDFGTGISEAFF. Here the CDR3 DNA reads TGCAGCGTTGATTTCGGGACAGGGATCTCTGAAGCTTTCTTT.

The V gene is TRBV5-4, the J gene TRBJ1-1, with D maybe TRBD1 (6 bases). CDR3 length: 12 amino acids. The V and J ends lost 5 bases and 7 bases respectively, with 12 bases between them. Looked up from germline, CDR1 is SGHNT and CDR2 is YYREEE (reference sequence). The CDR3 protein is CASSPGGGEAFF. In nucleotides, the CDR3 is TGTGCCAGCAGTCCGGGGGGCGGTGAAGCTTTCTTT.

The V and J genes are TRBV28 and TRBJ2-5; 7 bases agree with TRBD1. Germline CDR1 MDHEN, CDR2 SYDVKM. The CDR3 runs to 17 residues. V dropped 6 bases and J dropped 2; count of bases not matched to a gene: 15. The CDR3 sequence is CASRKPLGTVRQETQYF. In DNA form, the CDR3 reads TGTGCCAGCAGAAAGCCGCTCGGGACAGTCAGACAAGAGACCCAGTACTTC.

The gene calls are TRBV5-6 and TRBJ1-1; possible D gene TRBD1, 6 bases. CDR1 and CDR2 from the germline V gene are SGHDT and YYEEEE. The CDR3 loop spans 16 amino acids. V lost 0 bases and J 1 base, leaving 13 bases between the germline ends. In DNA form, the CDR3 reads TGTGCCAGCAGCTTGGTTGCCGGACAGTCGAACACTGAAGCTTTCTTT. Translation: CASSLVAGQSNTEAFF.

The chain combines TRBV27 with TRBJ2-7, with 8 bases identical to TRBD2. CDR1 and CDR2 from the germline V gene are MNHEY and SMNVEV (reference sequence). This CDR3 is built from 14 residues. Germline trimming cut 6 bases from V and 1 base from J; bases unmatched to any gene: 5. CDR3 in DNA: TGTGCCAGCAGCAATCGACTAGCGTCCTACGAGCAGTACTTC. This sequence encodes CASSNRLASYEQYF.

This chain joins TRBV6-1 and TRBJ1-2, with D perhaps TRBD1 (6 bases). Trimming shortened V by 2 bases and J by 5 bases, and 21 bases separated the two germline ends. This CDR3 contains 17 residues. CDR1 is MNHNS, CDR2 SASEGT, per germline. CDR3 residues: CASSERIPRGRWYGYTF. The CDR3, as DNA: TGTGCCAGCAGTGAACGTATTCCCAGGGGACGATGGTATGGCTACACCTTC.

Concerning this clone itself: This CDR3 fails to terminate in the conserved phenylalanine or tryptophan, so it likely reflects a read error. The chain has TRBV7-2 and TRBJ2-7, with 13 bases identical to TRBD2. Trimming removed 5 bases from V and 2 bases from J; junction bases left unmatched: 3. The CDR3 extends over 15 amino acids. The germline V gene encodes CDR1 SGHTA and CDR2 FQGNSA. CDR3 DNA sequence: TGTGCCAGCAGCCTTGGACTAGCGGGAGCCTACGAGCAGTACCTC. Translating gives CASSLGLAGAYEQYL.

V and J are TRBV5-4 and TRBJ2-7, with D possibly TRBD2 on 5 matching bases. The CDR3 covers 14 residues. The V and J ends lost 0 bases and 5 bases respectively, with 12 bases between them. Germline V gives CDR1 SGHNT, CDR2 YYREEE (reference sequence). The CDR3 sequence: CASSLGERKDEQYF. The CDR3 bases are TGTGCCAGCAGCTTGGGAGAGCGGAAAGACGAGCAGTACTTC.

The chain combines TRBV6-5 with TRBJ1-2; D remains unclear. The CDR3 runs 14 residues. V shed 5 bases and J shed 2 bases, with 12 bases lying between them. Germline V gene data show CDR1 as MNHEY and CDR2 as SVGAGI. The CDR3 coding sequence is TGTGCCAGCAGTAGGACGGGGTTCAACTATGGCTACACCTTC. It translates to CASSRTGFNYGYTF.